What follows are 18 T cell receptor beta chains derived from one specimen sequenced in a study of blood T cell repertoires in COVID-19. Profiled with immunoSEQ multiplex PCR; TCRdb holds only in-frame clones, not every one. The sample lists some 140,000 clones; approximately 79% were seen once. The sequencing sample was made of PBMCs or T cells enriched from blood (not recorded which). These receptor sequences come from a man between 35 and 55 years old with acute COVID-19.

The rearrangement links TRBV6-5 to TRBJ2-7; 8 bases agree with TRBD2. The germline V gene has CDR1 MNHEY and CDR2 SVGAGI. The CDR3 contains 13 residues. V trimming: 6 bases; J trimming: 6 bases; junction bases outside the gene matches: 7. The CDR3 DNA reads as TGTGCCAGCAGAGCGGGAGAGCTTAGCGAGCAGTACTTC. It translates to CASRAGELSEQYF.

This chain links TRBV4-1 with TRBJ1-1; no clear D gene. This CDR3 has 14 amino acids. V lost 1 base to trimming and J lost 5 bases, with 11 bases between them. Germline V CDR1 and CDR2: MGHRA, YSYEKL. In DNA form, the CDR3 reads TGCGCCAGCAGCCAAGGAGAGGGCGGTACTGAAGCTTTCTTT. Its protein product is CASSQGEGGTEAFF.

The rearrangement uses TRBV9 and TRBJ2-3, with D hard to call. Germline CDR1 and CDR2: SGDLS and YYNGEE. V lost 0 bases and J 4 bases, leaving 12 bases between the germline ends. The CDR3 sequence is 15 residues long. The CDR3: CASSVAPEPSDTQYF. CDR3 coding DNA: TGTGCCAGCAGCGTAGCTCCCGAGCCGTCAGATACGCAGTATTTT.

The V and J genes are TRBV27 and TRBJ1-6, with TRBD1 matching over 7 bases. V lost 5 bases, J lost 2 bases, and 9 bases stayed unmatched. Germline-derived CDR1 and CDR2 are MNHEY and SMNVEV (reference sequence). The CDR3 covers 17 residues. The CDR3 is CASSMSTGRTYNSPLHF. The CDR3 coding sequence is TGTGCCAGCAGTATGTCGACAGGGAGGACCTATAATTCACCCCTCCACTTT.

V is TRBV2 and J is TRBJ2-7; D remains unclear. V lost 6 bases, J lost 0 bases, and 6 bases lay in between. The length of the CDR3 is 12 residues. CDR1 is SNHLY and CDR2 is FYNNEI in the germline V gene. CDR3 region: CASSKSSYEQYF. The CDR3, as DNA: TGTGCCAGCAGCAAGAGCTCCTACGAGCAGTACTTC.

The chain's CDR3 is CASSQMAGGSYNEQFF. DNA of the CDR3: TGTGCCAGCAGCCAAATGGCGGGAGGGTCCTACAATGAGCAGTTCTTC. The rearrangement uses TRBV3-1 (or the pseudogene TRBV3-2) and TRBJ2-1, with 9 bases that match TRBD2. V lost 2 bases, J lost 1 base, and 3 bases stayed unmatched. The length of the CDR3 is 16 residues. Germline V gene sequence: CDR1 LGHDT, CDR2 YNNKEL (reference sequence).

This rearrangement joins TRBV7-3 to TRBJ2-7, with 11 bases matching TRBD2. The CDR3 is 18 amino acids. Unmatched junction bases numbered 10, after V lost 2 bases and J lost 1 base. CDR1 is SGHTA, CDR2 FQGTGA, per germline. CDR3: CASSLLSGRASRSYEQYF. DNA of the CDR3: TGTGCCAGCAGCTTACTTAGCGGGAGGGCCTCTAGGTCCTACGAGCAGTACTTC.

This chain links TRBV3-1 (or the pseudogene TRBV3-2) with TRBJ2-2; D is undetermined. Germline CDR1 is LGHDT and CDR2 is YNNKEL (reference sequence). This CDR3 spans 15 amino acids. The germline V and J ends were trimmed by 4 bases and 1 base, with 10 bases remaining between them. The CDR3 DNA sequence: TGTGCCAGCAGCCCGTCGGGTCAGAACACCGGGGAGCTGTTTTTT. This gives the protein CASSPSGQNTGELFF.

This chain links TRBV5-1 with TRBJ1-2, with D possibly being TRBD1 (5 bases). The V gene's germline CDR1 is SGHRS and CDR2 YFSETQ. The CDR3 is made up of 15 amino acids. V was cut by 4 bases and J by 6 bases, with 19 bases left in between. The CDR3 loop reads CASSLPLGGSDGYTF. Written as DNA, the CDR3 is TGCGCCAGCAGCCTTCCCTTGGGGGGGAGTGATGGCTACACCTTC. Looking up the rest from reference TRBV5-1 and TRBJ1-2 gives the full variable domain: KAGVTQTPRYLIKTRGQQVTLSCSPISGHRSVSWYQQTPGQGLQFLFEYFSETQRNKGNFPGRFSGRQFSNSRSEMNVSTLELGDSALYLCASSLPLGGSDGYTFGSGTRLTVV.

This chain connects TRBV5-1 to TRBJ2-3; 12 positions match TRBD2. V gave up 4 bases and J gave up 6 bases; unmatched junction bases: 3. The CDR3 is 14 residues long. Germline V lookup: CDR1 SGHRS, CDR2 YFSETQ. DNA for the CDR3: TGCGCCAGCAGCACGGGGACTAGCGGGGATACGCAGTATTTT. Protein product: CASSTGTSGDTQYF.

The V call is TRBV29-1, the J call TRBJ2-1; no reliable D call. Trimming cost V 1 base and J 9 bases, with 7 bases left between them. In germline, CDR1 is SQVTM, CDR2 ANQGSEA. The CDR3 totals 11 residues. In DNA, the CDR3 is TGCAGCGTTGAAGGAAGGAGTGAGCAGTTCTTC. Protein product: CSVEGRSEQFF.

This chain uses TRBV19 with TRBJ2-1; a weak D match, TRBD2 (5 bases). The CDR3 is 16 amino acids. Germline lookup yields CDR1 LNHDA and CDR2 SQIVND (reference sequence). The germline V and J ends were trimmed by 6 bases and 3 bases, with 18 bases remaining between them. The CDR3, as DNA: TGTGCCAGTAGCCCCGGGGTTGGACTTATCTACAATGAGCAGTTCTTC. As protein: CASSPGVGLIYNEQFF.

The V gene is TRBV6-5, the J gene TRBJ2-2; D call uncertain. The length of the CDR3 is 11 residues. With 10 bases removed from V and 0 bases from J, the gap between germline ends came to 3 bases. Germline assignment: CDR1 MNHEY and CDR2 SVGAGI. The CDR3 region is CATANTGELFF. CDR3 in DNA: TGTGCCACCGCGAACACCGGGGAGCTGTTTTTT.

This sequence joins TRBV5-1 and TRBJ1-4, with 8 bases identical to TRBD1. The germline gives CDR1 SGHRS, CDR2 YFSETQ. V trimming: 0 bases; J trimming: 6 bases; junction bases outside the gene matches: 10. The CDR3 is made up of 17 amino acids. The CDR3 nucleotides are TGCGCCAGCAGCTTGGGTCAATACGTGACAGGGGATGAAAAACTGTTTTTT. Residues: CASSLGQYVTGDEKLFF.

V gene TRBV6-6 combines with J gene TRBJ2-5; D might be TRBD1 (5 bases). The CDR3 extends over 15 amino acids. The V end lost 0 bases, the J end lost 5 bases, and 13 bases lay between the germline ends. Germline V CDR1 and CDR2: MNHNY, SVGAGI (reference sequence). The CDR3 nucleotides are TGTGCCAGCAGTTACTCGACCCTGCAGGGCGAGACCCAGTACTTC. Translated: CASSYSTLQGETQYF.

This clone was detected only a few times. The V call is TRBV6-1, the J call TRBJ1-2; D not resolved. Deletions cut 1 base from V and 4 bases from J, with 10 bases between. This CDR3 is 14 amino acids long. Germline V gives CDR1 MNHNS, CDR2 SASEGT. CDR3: CASSEGGFSYGYTF. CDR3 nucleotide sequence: TGTGCCAGCAGTGAAGGAGGGTTCAGCTATGGCTACACCTTC.

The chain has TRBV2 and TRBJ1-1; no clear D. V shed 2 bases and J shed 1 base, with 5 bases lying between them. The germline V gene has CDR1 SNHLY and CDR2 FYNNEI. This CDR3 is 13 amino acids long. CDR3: CASSEQENTEAFF. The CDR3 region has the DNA TGTGCCAGCAGTGAACAGGAGAACACTGAAGCTTTCTTT.

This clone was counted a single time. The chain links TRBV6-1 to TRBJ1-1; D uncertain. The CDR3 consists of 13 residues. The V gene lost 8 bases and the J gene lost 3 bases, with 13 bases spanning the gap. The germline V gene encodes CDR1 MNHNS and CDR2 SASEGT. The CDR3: CASSPGQYTEAFF. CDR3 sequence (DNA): TGTGCCAGCTCCCCTGGCCAATACACTGAAGCTTTCTTT.